This T cell receptor (beta chain) derives from a study of T cells in Graves' hyperthyroidism and ophthalmopathy. Whole-study context: Peripheral blood specimens were obtained at initial diagnosis, prior to any treatment. Study results and limitations: Model-based prediction identified ophthalmopathy a median around 6.5 months prior to its onset.

More than 8.5 ml of fresh peripheral blood supplied the PBMCs. Of note for this clonotype: Antigen: not known.

Amplification targeted TCR beta CDR3 regions from RNA transcripts. The primer set for the first-round RT-PCR of the TCR CDR3 was HTBI. TCRdb re-analysed the multiplex PCR reads in MiXCR, keeping a single row per CDR3 protein. This sample yields 650,000 to 700,000 distinct CDR3 sequences, of which around 15% are seen a single time; around 15% belongs to the top ten. Trimming took off 3 bases at V and 2 bases at J, with 8 bases between the two ends. This CDR3 has 14 residues. In germline, CDR1 is ENHRY, CDR2 SYGVKD. The sequenced material came from blood. This sequence joins TRBV10-3 and TRBJ1-5; D gene unclear. The receptor's source is a man aged 45-60 years with Graves' hyperthyroidism. The CDR3 DNA follows: TGTGCCATCAGTGAATCCGATGGCAATCAGCCCCAGCATTTT. This translates into CAISESDGNQPQHF.